This T cell receptor (beta chain) was captured by sequencing in a study of blood T cell repertoires in COVID-19. Study information: Collection of acute and convalescent COVID-19 samples took place in the United States, Italy and Spain. The cDNA or gDNA used as material had been derived from T cells, B-cell-depleted T cells, or PBMCs.

Method: immunoSEQ multiplex PCR; TCRdb's copy keeps in-frame clones and lacks some. The table shows roughly 330,000 clones, with over 75% occurring only once. Germline assignment: CDR1 MGHDK and CDR2 SYGVNS. The CDR3 has 16 amino acids. The V and J ends lost 6 bases and 4 bases respectively, with 22 bases between them. This receptor was taken from a man aged 25 to 40 who had recovered from COVID-19. The chain joins TRBV25-1 to TRBJ2-7, with D possibly matching TRBD1 (6 bases). Sequencing was performed on PBMCs or T cells enriched from blood (not recorded which). As DNA, the CDR3 is TGTGCCAGCAGCGAACCAAGGGCAGGGGCGGATTACGAGCAGTACTTC. This gives the protein CASSEPRAGADYEQYF.